This entry is about one TCR beta chain. Clones were read by immunoSEQ multiplex PCR, and TCRdb kept only the in-frame ones, dropping some. The repertoire consists of roughly 70,000 clones, with nearly 90% occurring once and the leading ten covering around 4.9%. The source of the sample is a study of blood T cell repertoires in COVID-19. Study details: Researchers got acute and convalescent COVID-19 samples from the United States, Italy and Spain.

The CDR3 extends over 15 amino acids. Per germline, CDR1 KGHSH and CDR2 LQKENI. Trimming cost V 6 bases and J 6 bases; bases outside gene matches: 8. The clonotype originates from a woman aged 45-65 years with active COVID-19. V gene TRBV18 combines with J gene TRBJ2-1, with 10 bases identical to TRBD2. Material for sequencing was peripheral blood. The CDR3, as DNA: TGTGCCAGCTCCCGGTTACTAGCGGGAATCAATGAGCAGTTCTTC. Encoded protein: CASSRLLAGINEQFF.